These 29 T cell receptor beta chains originate from one sample sequenced in a study of blood T cell repertoires in COVID-19. TCRdb's table, derived via immunoSEQ multiplex PCR, lists solely in-frame clones and lacks some. The sample yields 55,000 to 75,000 clones, just under 75% seen once. The source material was peripheral blood. The receptors stem from a woman in her 70s with COVID-19, enrolled during active disease.

The chain has TRBV3-1 (or the pseudogene TRBV3-2) and TRBJ1-3; D is unclear. Between the trimmed V and J ends, which lost 1 base and 0 bases, there was a span of 10 bases. This CDR3 contains 16 residues. Germline assignment: CDR1 LGHDT and CDR2 YNNKEL (reference sequence). The CDR3 sequence is CASSQGSTLSGNTIYF. The CDR3 region has the DNA TGTGCCAGCAGCCAAGGGAGTACCCTCTCTGGAAACACCATATATTTT.

The V gene is TRBV6-5, the J gene TRBJ2-3; TRBD1 matches at 9 bases. CDR1 MNHEY and CDR2 SVGAGI come from the germline V gene. The ends lost 0 bases at V and 4 bases at J; junction bases unmatched: 2. The CDR3 is 15 amino acids. Here the CDR3 DNA reads TGTGCCAGCAGTTACTCAACAGGGGGCTCAGATACGCAGTATTTT. Encoded protein: CASSYSTGGSDTQYF.

As DNA, the CDR3 is TGTGCCAGTAGTATGTCCCAGTTCACAGATACGCAGTATTTT. It translates to CASSMSQFTDTQYF. This chain links TRBV19 with TRBJ2-3; no reliable D call. The germline V gene encodes CDR1 LNHDA and CDR2 SQIVND (reference sequence). The V and J ends lost 3 bases and 2 bases respectively, with 9 bases between them. There are 14 residues in the CDR3.

The genes are TRBV10-3 and TRBJ1-1; D ambiguous. The V gene lost 4 bases and the J gene lost 1 base, with 7 bases spanning the gap. CDR1 ENHRY and CDR2 SYGVKD come from the germline V gene. The CDR3 extends over 13 amino acids. The CDR3: CAISANRNTEAFF. In DNA form, the CDR3 reads TGTGCCATCAGTGCTAACAGGAACACTGAAGCTTTCTTT.

The CDR3 loop reads CASTPWGGKNYGYTF. CDR3 DNA sequence: TGTGCCAGCACCCCCTGGGGGGGTAAGAACTATGGCTACACCTTC. The V and J genes are TRBV13 and TRBJ1-2; maybe TRBD1 (5 bases). This CDR3 has 15 residues. The germline V gene encodes CDR1 PRHDT and CDR2 FYEKMQ (reference sequence). V was pared by 7 bases and J by 2 bases, with 17 bases between.

This rearrangement joins TRBV19 to TRBJ1-2; possible D gene TRBD1, 6 bases. Trimming stripped 9 bases from V and 4 bases from J, with 15 bases between. Per germline, CDR1 LNHDA and CDR2 SQIVND (reference sequence). The CDR3 is 13 residues long. The CDR3, as DNA: TGTGCCAGCCAACCGGGACAAGTCTATGGCTACACCTTC. Amino acid sequence: CASQPGQVYGYTF.

The chain is built from TRBV11-2 and TRBJ2-2; D not resolved. Deletions cut 5 bases from V and 11 bases from J, with 9 bases between. Germline V CDR1 and CDR2: SGHAT, FQNNGV. The CDR3 is made up of 11 amino acids. Written as DNA, the CDR3 is TGTGCCAGCAGCCTCCCCCCCGAGCTGTTTTTT. Protein product: CASSLPPELFF.

J is TRBJ1-5 and V is TRBV5-4, with D unresolved. Germline loops: CDR1 SGHNT, CDR2 YYREEE (reference sequence). The CDR3 runs to 10 residues. V was clipped by 10 bases and J by 9 bases, with 11 bases between them. The CDR3 loop is CAREKRPQHF. In DNA form, the CDR3 reads TGTGCCCGCGAAAAAAGGCCCCAGCATTTT.

The chain joins TRBV7-9 to TRBJ2-3; 8 bases map to TRBD2. The CDR3 spans 15 residues. Germline V lookup: CDR1 SEHNR, CDR2 FQNEAQ (reference sequence). V shed 3 bases, J shed 1 base, and the junction held 3 bases outside the gene matches. The CDR3 is CASSFETSGTDTQYF. Written as DNA, the CDR3 is TGTGCCAGCAGCTTTGAGACTAGCGGCACAGATACGCAGTATTTT. The full variable domain, its missing parts supplied by reference TRBV7-9 and TRBJ2-3, is DTGVSQNPRHKITKRGQNVTFRCDPISEHNRLYWYRQTLGQGPEFLTYFQNEAQLEKSRLLSDRFSAERPKGSFSTLEIQRTEQGDSAMYLCASSFETSGTDTQYFGPGTRLTVL.

CDR3 in DNA: TGTGCCAGCAGTCCGGGACAGGGAAACTACGAGCAGTACTTC. Translation: CASSPGQGNYEQYF. The chain carries TRBV27 and TRBJ2-7, with 9 bases that match TRBD1. This CDR3 is 14 amino acids long. V was pared by 5 bases and J by 3 bases, with 5 bases of the junction left unmatched. Germline lookup yields CDR1 MNHEY and CDR2 SMNVEV (reference sequence).

The chain is built from TRBV4-3 and TRBJ1-3, with D hard to call. V lost 0 bases and J lost 0, with 6 bases in between. The CDR3 extends over 15 amino acids. Germline CDR1 LGHNA, CDR2 YSLEER. CDR3 coding DNA: TGCGCCAGCAGCCAAGATCGGGACTCTGGAAACACCATATATTTT. It translates to CASSQDRDSGNTIYF.

This chain connects TRBV6-2 or TRBV6-3 to TRBJ1-2; 9 nucleotides match TRBD1. This CDR3 comprises 14 residues. CDR1 and CDR2 from the germline V gene are MNHEY and SVGEGT. The V gene end was trimmed by 0 bases and the J gene end by 7 bases; junction bases not matched to a gene: 3. CDR3 coding DNA: TGTGCCAGCAGTTACTCCACAGGGGGCAGTGGCTACACCTTC. Translating it yields CASSYSTGGSGYTF.

This chain links TRBV29-1 with TRBJ1-4; D is ambiguous. Per germline, CDR1 SQVTM and CDR2 ANQGSEA. The CDR3 totals 14 residues. Trimming stripped 4 bases from V and 1 base from J, with 10 bases between. The CDR3 region is CSVGWAGTNEKLFF. CDR3 in DNA: TGCAGCGTTGGGTGGGCAGGAACTAATGAAAAACTGTTTTTT. Together with reference TRBV29-1 and TRBJ1-4, the CDR3 gives the full variable domain: SAVISQKPSRDICQRGTSLTIQCQVDSQVTMMFWYRQQPGQSLTLIATANQGSEATYESGFVIDKFPISRPNLTFSTLTVSNMSPEDSSIYLCSVGWAGTNEKLFFGSGTQLSVL.

The rearrangement links TRBV5-1 to TRBJ1-4; D is undetermined. The germline CDR1 and CDR2 sequences are SGHRS and YFSETQ. The V and J ends lost 0 bases and 0 bases respectively, with 6 bases between them. This CDR3 spans 15 amino acids. CDR3 nucleotide sequence: TGCGCCAGCAGCTTGGGTGGCCCAACTAATGAAAAACTGTTTTTT. This translates into CASSLGGPTNEKLFF.

This clone was seen more than once but under ten times. The junction and the germline gene differ at one end; a read error may be behind it. The chain uses TRBV6-2 or TRBV6-3 and TRBJ2-7, with a weak D call TRBD1 (7 bases). The CDR3 is 15 residues long. CDR1 is MNHEY and CDR2 is SVGEGT in the germline V gene. CDR3 coding DNA: TGTGCCAGCAGCTACTTCCCAGGGGGGAAGGGCGAGCAGTACTTC. As protein: CASSYFPGGKGEQYF.

The sample holds a few counts of this clone. The chain couples TRBV6-5 to TRBJ1-1; a possible D gene is TRBD1 (5 bases). Looked up from germline, CDR1 is MNHEY and CDR2 is SVGAGI. CDR3 length equals 12 residues. V was cut by 6 bases and J by 6 bases, with 11 bases left in between. The CDR3 coding sequence is TGTGCCAGCAGCGACAGAGGTCCTGAAGCTTTCTTT. This gives the protein CASSDRGPEAFF.

The chain couples TRBV15 to TRBJ2-3, with unresolved D. The CDR3 length is 11 residues. V lost 8 bases and J lost 4, with 7 bases in between. Germline V gene sequence: CDR1 LNHNV, CDR2 YYDKDF (reference sequence). The CDR3 here is CATATADTQYF. For the CDR3, the DNA is TGTGCCACCGCCACGGCAGATACGCAGTATTTT.

The chain recombines TRBV4-2 with TRBJ2-7, with D maybe TRBD2 (6 bases). V lost 4 bases and J lost 0, with 13 bases in between. CDR3 length: 15 amino acids. The germline CDR1 and CDR2 sequences are LGHNA and YNFKEQ. The CDR3 DNA reads TGTGCCAGCAGCCCAGACGTCGGGGGCTCCTACGAGCAGTACTTC. Amino acids: CASSPDVGGSYEQYF.

This rearrangement joins TRBV5-5 to TRBJ1-2; perhaps TRBD1 as D (6 bases). CDR1 and CDR2 from the germline V gene are SGHKS and YYEKEE (reference sequence). The CDR3 loop spans 16 amino acids. V shed 7 bases and J shed 0 bases, with 19 bases lying between them. CDR3 loop: CASRFEGVGANYGYTF. CDR3 bases: TGTGCCAGCCGTTTTGAGGGGGTCGGAGCTAACTATGGCTACACCTTC.

The J gene is TRBJ2-4, the V gene TRBV19; maybe TRBD2 (6 bases). The V end was cut by 5 bases, the J end by 9 bases, with 14 bases between. Per germline, CDR1 LNHDA and CDR2 SQIVND (reference sequence). This CDR3 contains 13 residues. The CDR3 protein is CASSPGLEGIQYF. Written as DNA, the CDR3 is TGTGCCAGTAGTCCCGGTTTGGAGGGCATTCAGTACTTC.

In nucleotides, the CDR3 is TGTGCCACCAGCAGAGACCCCTTCGTTGCTGAAGCTTTCTTT. Residues: CATSRDPFVAEAFF. The chain uses TRBV15 and TRBJ1-1, with D hard to call. The CDR3 is 14 residues long. Trimming took off 0 bases at V and 6 bases at J, with 11 bases between the two ends. Germline V gene lookup returns CDR1 LNHNV and CDR2 YYDKDF (reference sequence).

The chain has TRBV9 and TRBJ2-3, with TRBD2 matching over 10 bases. Germline CDR1 is SGDLS and CDR2 is YYNGEE. V dropped 4 bases and J dropped 4; count of bases not matched to a gene: 24. CDR3 size: 21 residues. For the CDR3, the DNA is TGTGCCAGCAGCTTAACCCAGAAAGGAGGACTAGCGGTACCACCGGCAGATACGCAGTATTTT. Protein product: CASSLTQKGGLAVPPADTQYF.

The V and J genes are TRBV5-1 and TRBJ2-6, with a tentative D call TRBD1 (5 bases). This CDR3 is built from 15 residues. Per germline, CDR1 SGHRS and CDR2 YFSETQ. V was pared by 2 bases and J by 1 base, with 7 bases between. For the CDR3, the DNA is TGCGCCAGCAGCTTAACAGGATCTGGGGCCAACGTCCTGACTTTC. Translating it yields CASSLTGSGANVLTF. Filled out from reference TRBV5-1 and TRBJ2-6, the complete variable domain reads KAGVTQTPRYLIKTRGQQVTLSCSPISGHRSVSWYQQTPGQGLQFLFEYFSETQRNKGNFPGRFSGRQFSNSRSEMNVSTLELGDSALYLCASSLTGSGANVLTFGAGSRLTVL.

The chain couples TRBV6-2 or TRBV6-3 to TRBJ1-2, with 8 positions matching TRBD1. The CDR3 length is 19 residues. Germline-derived CDR1 and CDR2 are MNHEY and SVGEGT. The V segment lost 6 bases and the J segment 4 bases; nucleotides outside the gene matches: 22. The CDR3 is CASSSSGPGGARRSYGYTF. The CDR3, as DNA: TGTGCCAGCAGCTCCTCCGGCCCAGGGGGCGCGAGGCGTAGCTATGGCTACACCTTC.

This clone was detected only a few times. The J gene is TRBJ1-2, the V gene TRBV3-1 (or the pseudogene TRBV3-2); 11 bases fit TRBD1. Germline V CDR1 and CDR2: LGHDT, YNNKEL (reference sequence). The CDR3 is made up of 15 amino acids. V was pared by 3 bases and J by 4 bases, with 4 bases of the junction left unmatched. The CDR3 DNA is TGTGCCAGCAGCCAGGGGACAGGGGGTGGCTATGGCTACACCTTC. Protein: CASSQGTGGGYGYTF.

The chain is built from TRBV10-3 and TRBJ1-6, with D possibly being TRBD1 (5 bases). The CDR3 has 13 residues. The V gene's germline CDR1 is ENHRY and CDR2 SYGVKD. Between the trimmed V and J ends, which lost 10 bases and 5 bases, there was a span of 12 bases. CDR3 region: CATVGGNNSPLHF. CDR3 nucleotide sequence: TGTGCCACCGTGGGGGGTAATAATTCACCCCTCCACTTT.

In this sample, this clone turned up a few times. This chain connects TRBV4-2 to TRBJ1-1; no clear D. V was trimmed by 1 base and J by 3 bases, leaving 9 bases between them. The germline V gene has CDR1 LGHNA and CDR2 YNFKEQ. CDR3 length: 14 residues. CDR3 coding DNA: TGTGCCAGCAGCCAAGTTCTCCAGGACACTGAAGCTTTCTTT. Translation gives CASSQVLQDTEAFF.

The chain couples TRBV2 to TRBJ1-6; TRBD1 matches at 9 bases. J was trimmed by 7 bases and V by 3 bases; bases with no gene match: 10. Looked up from germline, CDR1 is SNHLY and CDR2 is FYNNEI. The CDR3 is 17 amino acids. CDR3 DNA sequence: TGTGCCAGCAGTGAGGAGGGCGGGACAGGGATCAATTCACCCCTCCACTTT. This sequence encodes CASSEEGGTGINSPLHF.

CDR3: CASSLSRNTEAFF. CDR3 in DNA: TGTGCCAGCAGCTTATCGAGGAACACTGAAGCTTTCTTT. The V call is TRBV11-2, the J call TRBJ1-1; no reliable D call. Trimming stripped 2 bases from V and 1 base from J, with 5 bases between. Germline CDR1 and CDR2: SGHAT and FQNNGV. The CDR3 totals 13 residues.